This T cell receptor beta chain was documented in a study of T cells in Graves' hyperthyroidism and ophthalmopathy. Notes on this clonotype: Its specificity is unknown.

Graves' hyperthyroidism was deemed stable absent ophthalmopathy progression within 18 months. Together with thyroid ultrasound, orbital computed tomography, serum thyroxine and TRAb, clinical symptoms were used for diagnoses. The study's findings and limits: Separation of ophthalmopathy from stable hyperthyroidism was achieved by a 13 V-J model.

Researchers amplified the TCR beta CDR3 regions from RNA transcripts. HTBI primers drove first-round RT-PCR of the TCR CDR3. A single record per CDR3 protein comes from TCRdb applying MiXCR to the multiplex PCR reads. The sample has around 300,000 distinct CDR3 sequences, over 11% seen once; the top ten hold approximately 23%. The CDR3 loop spans 16 amino acids. From germline, CDR1 is WSHSY and CDR2 SAAADI. The V segment lost 3 bases and the J segment 6 bases; nucleotides outside the gene matches: 7. V usage is TRBV10-2 and J usage is TRBJ2-2; 10 nucleotides match TRBD1. Sequenced sample: blood. This clonotype was obtained from a woman in her twenties or thirties with Graves' hyperthyroidism. Here the CDR3 reads CASSDSTGGAAGELFF. DNA for the CDR3: TGCGCCAGCAGTGATTCGACAGGGGGCGCGGCCGGGGAGCTGTTTTTT.